This T cell receptor (beta chain) came from a study of cytomegalovirus exposure and HLA in healthy donors. Findings and limits, study-wide: Rarity characterized most TCR sequences, yet some public TCRs appeared in many donors. Altogether, more than 150 TCR beta chains were recorded as cytomegalovirus-associated. Within the 120 or so validation repertoires, first-cohort TCR clusters tended to co-occur, according to a later analysis.

Some clones are missing from TCRdb's copy, which holds only in-frame ones; the method was immunoSEQ multiplex PCR. The table shows roughly 100,000 clones, with less than 85% occurring only once. The approximately 130-subject validation cohort, separate from the roughly 670-subject first cohort, included the donors. Germline lookup yields CDR1 SGDLS and CDR2 YYNGEE. The CDR3 is 19 residues long. The V gene lost 2 bases and the J gene lost 0 bases, with 21 bases spanning the gap. About this clone itself: The target antigen is unknown.

This TCR derives from a man aged 18 to 35 in good health and CMV-seropositive. The chain carries TRBV9 and TRBJ1-3; D might be TRBD1 (6 bases). What was sequenced was PBMCs. The CDR3 region has the DNA TGTGCCAGCAGCGTCACCTCCGGGACATCGCTGAGCTCTGGAAACACCATATATTTT. Residues: CASSVTSGTSLSSGNTIYF.